Detailed here is one TCR beta chain. Its binding antigen is unknown. The input lacks base qualities; no much larger clone sits a single base away. The intended sense of this specimen's time point label: about twelve months on ibrutinib. For TCR beta library preparation, roughly 1.8 micrograms of genomic DNA was extracted from cryopreserved PBMCs. High-throughput TCR beta sequencing was performed on longitudinal blood samples from CLL patients receiving ibrutinib monotherapy. Patients were enrolled in a phase 2 open-label single-center ibrutinib monotherapy trial. The sample comes from a study of cytotoxic CD8 clonotypes in ibrutinib-treated CLL listed by TCRdb under 2021. For context, the study as a whole: The cohort had around twelve relapsed/refractory and more than 14 treatment-naive patients; around 17 were IGHV unmutated. Partial responses were observed in about 24 patients and complete responses in 2; after a median follow-up of around 68 months, remission was maintained in roughly 14 patients and progression was observed in 12. Response samples were obtained after a median of about 13 months of treatment, with a range of roughly 6 to 40 months. On average, each sample had 255,043 productive templates and 100,000 or so productive rearrangements. Longitudinal samples were obtainable from about 30% of the roughly 86 participants in the trial. Cryopreserved peripheral blood mononuclear cells were collected at three points: before therapy, at response, and at either sustained remission or disease progression. Every remission and progressive disease sample was obtained while ibrutinib was still being received by the patients.

General conclusions and limits of the study: Sustained-remission and progressing patients did not have matched sampling times, and lymph node repertoires were not examined. Baseline clonality was found to be higher than that of age-matched healthy donors and was strongly correlated with circulating CD8+ T-cell counts. Public clonotypes were rare and either shrank or stayed stable during treatment, and the rise in clonality at ibrutinib response reflected expansion of private clonotypes. An increase in clonality was observed at ibrutinib response, with clonality remaining stable during sustained remission and falling back toward baseline at progression.

V lost 3 bases and J lost 4 bases; the stretch between them is 14 bases long. Via the germline V gene, CDR1 is MNHNS and CDR2 SASEGT. There are 15 amino acids in the CDR3, from cysteine to phenylalanine inclusive. Only the CDR3 DNA stays, 45 bases, in frame from base 1. Each clonotype received, on average, about 10x coverage in deep resolution sequencing performed on a MiSeq, where the target depth lay between 1 in 1 million and 1 in 200,000 T cells. The immunoSEQ hsTCRB Kit was used to generate the TCR beta libraries. Processing in the source paper ran as follows. Data were analyzed with ImmunoSEQ Data Assistant and ImmunoSEQ Analyzer, with V, D and J genes assigned per IMGT definitions. Clonality was computed as one minus normalized Shannon entropy of productive rearrangement frequencies, ranging from 0 to 1. Public clonotype analysis was restricted to overrepresented clonotypes comprising at least 0.05% of each patient's repertoire. Repertoires from approximately 12 age-matched healthy donors in immuneACCESS were used as clonality controls. This is the immuneACCESS table as TCRdb keeps it, with only in-frame sequences that have V and J called. A part of the clones is gone; compared with another copy, unresolved V genes explain less than half, and the rest is unexplained. The V and J calls and the clone size are those of that table, but D and trimming were determined from the DNA. Within this sample are approximately 50,000 clones, with over 60% of them counted one time only. In total, the top ten clones hold about 40% of the sample.

In this chain, TRBV6-1 is recombined with TRBJ2-3, with TRBD1 perhaps the D gene, on 6 matching bases. Sequenced here: PBMCs, sampled after 12 months of ibrutinib treatment. The TCR comes from a human donor with chronic lymphocytic leukemia. The CDR3 sequence is CASSEAGANADTQYF. The DNA reads TGTGCCAGCAGTGAGGCAGGGGCGAACGCAGATACGCAGTATTTT.